This record covers a single T cell receptor (beta chain). These data belong to a study of blood T cell repertoires in COVID-19. Those enrolled in Seattle joined during active infection and were followed longitudinally afterward. After removal of 1 base from V and 8 bases from J, the junction contained 6 bases not matched to a gene. CDR1 is MGHRA, CDR2 YSYEKL, per germline. The CDR3 is made up of 16 amino acids. Assay: immunoSEQ multiplex PCR; the TCRdb copy retains only in-frame clones and omits some. The sample shows just over 300,000 clones, roughly nine tenths of them seen only once. The chain employs TRBV4-1 and TRBJ2-1, with 12 bases that match TRBD2. Sequenced material: peripheral blood. The clonotype comes from a woman aged 25 to 39 with COVID-19, enrolled during active disease. The CDR3 loop is CASSQGRTSGVYEQFF. CDR3 DNA sequence: TGCGCCAGCAGCCAAGGTCGGACTAGCGGGGTCTATGAGCAGTTCTTC.